The entry below describes one T cell receptor (beta chain). Libraries were prepared by immunoSEQ multiplex PCR; TCRdb keeps only in-frame clonotypes and omits some of them. The data contain roughly 50,000 clones, 91% of them singletons. The CDR3 has 14 amino acids. Deletions cut 5 bases from V and 7 bases from J, with 17 bases between. Germline V gene sequence: CDR1 MDHEN, CDR2 SYDVKM. The data stem from a study of T cell changes during pregnancy in multiple sclerosis. The J gene is TRBJ1-2, the V gene TRBV28; maybe TRBD1 (6 bases). This receptor was obtained from a female donor in good health, enrolled as a control in a pregnancy study. The starting material was peripheral blood, obtained after pregnancy. The CDR3 nucleotides read TGTGCCAGCAGTCGAGGGGGAGCTTTACTTGGCTACACCTTC. This codes for CASSRGGALLGYTF.